The 21 T cell receptor beta chains below all came from one sample that was sequenced in a study of response to subunit inactivated influenza vaccine. One entry per CDR3 protein results from TCRdb running MiXCR on the RT-PCR reads. This table has about 500,000 distinct CDR3 sequences, more than 15% appearing once. The specimen was CD4+ T cells sorted from PBMCs, collected around 25 months after vaccination. The origin of the receptors is a man aged 50-75 years who received an inactivated influenza vaccine.

This clonotype was picked up a small number of times. The V and J genes are TRBV7-3 and TRBJ2-3, with unresolved D. There are 17 residues in the CDR3. V gave up 5 bases and J gave up 3 bases, with 21 bases separating them. CDR1 SGHTA and CDR2 FQGTGA come from the germline V gene. The CDR3 spells CASSKRSSSKETDTQYF. The CDR3 DNA reads as TGTGCCAGCAGCAAAAGGAGTTCTAGTAAGGAGACAGATACGCAGTATTTT.

This clonotype was observed a single time. The CDR3 bases are TGTGCCAGCAGTTACTCCCAAAAAGGGACTGAAGCTTTCTTT. The encoded protein is CASSYSQKGTEAFF. The chain has TRBV6-5 and TRBJ1-1; D is ambiguous. This CDR3 region has 14 residues. Germline V gene data show CDR1 as MNHEY and CDR2 as SVGAGI. V shed 0 bases and J shed 5 bases, with 10 bases lying between them.

This clonotype has just a few counts. The chain combines TRBV6-1 with TRBJ2-3; D is possibly TRBD1 or TRBD2 (7 bases each). The CDR3 has 13 amino acids. The V end was cut by 9 bases, the J end by 6 bases, with 16 bases between. CDR1 MNHNS and CDR2 SASEGT come from the germline V gene. The chain's CDR3 is CASTRGGTDTQYF. The CDR3 DNA follows: TGTGCCAGTACCAGGGGGGGTACGGATACGCAGTATTTT.

The V and J genes are TRBV3-1 and TRBJ1-1; D may be TRBD1 (5 bases). The CDR3 is made up of 11 amino acids. Trimming removed 8 bases from V and 5 bases from J, with 9 bases in between. Looked up from germline, CDR1 is LGHDT and CDR2 is YNNKEL (reference sequence). The CDR3 region is CASGGLTEAFF. The CDR3 DNA reads as TGTGCCAGCGGGGGACTGACTGAAGCTTTCTTT.

This clonotype has just a few counts. The chain links TRBV7-9 to TRBJ1-1; 7 bases agree with TRBD1. CDR3 length: 14 amino acids. Germline values: CDR1 SEHNR, CDR2 FQNEAQ (reference sequence). V lost 3 bases and J lost 3; bases outside the gene matches: 4. CDR3 in amino acids: CASSFLRGDTEAFF. DNA for the CDR3: TGTGCCAGCAGCTTCCTCAGGGGGGACACTGAAGCTTTCTTT.

J is TRBJ2-7 and V is TRBV20-1; 7 bases are a match to TRBD2. The junction had 3 bases not matched to a gene; V was cut back by 4 bases and J by 3 bases. This CDR3 contains 12 residues. Germline values: CDR1 DFQATT, CDR2 SNEGSKA (reference sequence). This CDR3 reads CSAILANYEQYF. CDR3 bases: TGCAGTGCTATACTAGCGAACTACGAGCAGTACTTC.

This chain joins TRBV7-3 and TRBJ2-3, with D maybe TRBD2 (6 bases). The CDR3 loop spans 16 amino acids. The V and J ends lost 4 bases and 2 bases respectively, with 16 bases between them. Germline loops: CDR1 SGHTA, CDR2 FQGTGA. The CDR3 protein is CASSSKGTLNTDTQYF. CDR3 nucleotides: TGTGCCAGCAGCTCGAAAGGGACTTTAAACACAGATACGCAGTATTTT. The full variable domain, completed using reference TRBV7-3 and TRBJ2-3, is GAGVSQTPSNKVTEKGKYVELRCDPISGHTALYWYRQSLGQGPEFLIYFQGTGAADDSGLPNDRFFAVRPEGSVSTLKIQRTERGDSAVYLCASSSKGTLNTDTQYFGPGTRLTVL.

The chain is built from TRBV5-1 and TRBJ1-5, with 10 bases identical to TRBD1. V gave up 4 bases and J gave up 7 bases; unmatched junction bases: 5. Germline V gene lookup returns CDR1 SGHRS and CDR2 YFSETQ. The CDR3 runs 14 residues. The CDR3 coding sequence is TGCGCCAGCAGCGAGGGACAGGGGAGCCAGCCCCAGCATTTT. As protein: CASSEGQGSQPQHF.

Concerning this clonotype: A junction end diverges from the germline sequence, so it may reflect a read error. The chain employs TRBV12-5 and TRBJ2-1; D is undetermined. In germline, CDR1 is LGHNT, CDR2 FRNRAP. The CDR3 extends over 13 amino acids. The CDR3 DNA follows: TGTGCTACTGGTATGGGATCCTACAATGAGCAGTTCTTC. It codes for CATGMGSYNEQFF.

This clonotype was observed a few times. The J gene is TRBJ2-3, the V gene TRBV11-2; TRBD2 matches 16 bases. Trimming took 5 bases from V and 4 from J; bases not matched to a gene: 9. The CDR3 is 18 residues long. Germline assignment: CDR1 SGHAT and CDR2 FQNNGV. CDR3 sequence (DNA): TGTGCCAGCAGCCGCGGGACTAGCGGGGGGGCCCGGGCAGATACGCAGTATTTT. This encodes CASSRGTSGGARADTQYF. Variable domain in full (rest from reference TRBV11-2 and TRBJ2-3): EAGVAQSPRYKIIEKRQSVAFWCNPISGHATLYWYQQILGQGPKLLIQFQNNGVVDDSQLPKDRFSAERLKGVDSTLKIQPAKLEDSAVYLCASSRGTSGGARADTQYFGPGTRLTVL.

V is TRBV20-1 and J is TRBJ2-2; 15 bases agree with TRBD2. The CDR3 has 15 amino acids. V dropped 6 bases and J dropped 3; count of bases not matched to a gene: 2. Germline CDR1 reads DFQATT; CDR2 reads SNEGSKA (reference sequence). The CDR3 DNA sequence: TGCAGTGCCAGGACTAGCGGGAGGGACACCGGGGAGCTGTTTTTT. Protein: CSARTSGRDTGELFF.

This chain uses TRBV20-1 with TRBJ1-6; no clear D. CDR3 length: 10 residues. Germline V lookup: CDR1 DFQATT, CDR2 SNEGSKA (reference sequence). Trimming pared 6 bases from V and 15 bases from J, leaving 12 bases between. The CDR3 DNA follows: TGCAGTGCAGCACCTTCAAGCCTCCACTTT. Protein sequence: CSAAPSSLHF.

The rearrangement joins TRBV9 to TRBJ2-1, with unresolved D. This CDR3 comprises 15 residues. V was clipped by 0 bases and J by 3 bases, with 10 bases between them. Germline V gene lookup returns CDR1 SGDLS and CDR2 YYNGEE. The CDR3 DNA reads as TGTGCCAGCAGCGTAGTAGCTAGGAACTACAATGAGCAGTTCTTC. Translated: CASSVVARNYNEQFF.

The gene calls are TRBV20-1 and TRBJ2-7, with 9 positions matching TRBD1. The V gene end was trimmed by 0 bases and the J gene end by 6 bases; junction bases not matched to a gene: 12. The germline V gene encodes CDR1 DFQATT and CDR2 SNEGSKA (reference sequence). The CDR3 has 16 residues. For the CDR3, the DNA is TGCAGTGCTAGAGATCCAAGGACAGGGGAAAAATCCGAGCAGTACTTC. Translating gives CSARDPRTGEKSEQYF.

This clonotype has at least ten counts. This sequence joins TRBV29-1 and TRBJ2-7; 8 bases align to TRBD1. The CDR3 extends over 13 amino acids. The ends lost 4 bases at V and 0 bases at J; junction bases unmatched: 2. Germline V gene data show CDR1 as SQVTM and CDR2 as ANQGSEA. This chain's CDR3 is CSVGTGNSYEQYF. CDR3 nucleotide sequence: TGCAGCGTTGGGACAGGGAACTCCTACGAGCAGTACTTC.

The chain employs TRBV28 and TRBJ1-5; 9 bases are a match to TRBD1. V shed 2 bases, J shed 0 bases, and the junction held 8 bases outside the gene matches. The CDR3 runs to 18 residues. Germline V lookup: CDR1 MDHEN, CDR2 SYDVKM. The CDR3 nucleotides read TGTGCCAGCAGTTTACTGGGACAGGGAAAATATAGCAATCAGCCCCAGCATTTT. It yields the protein CASSLLGQGKYSNQPQHF.

This clonotype was observed many times. This chain links TRBV20-1 with TRBJ2-7; a possible D gene is TRBD2 (5 bases). With 3 bases removed from V and 3 bases from J, the gap between germline ends came to 6 bases. The length of the CDR3 is 11 residues. Looked up from germline, CDR1 is DFQATT and CDR2 is SNEGSKA (reference sequence). CDR3 DNA: TGCAGTGCTAGGGGAGACTACGAGCAGTACTTC. Protein product: CSARGDYEQYF.

The sample holds a few counts of this clonotype. CDR3 DNA sequence: TGTGCCAGCTCACCAGCCTCAAACTATGGCTACACCTTC. Encoded protein: CASSPASNYGYTF. J is TRBJ1-2 and V is TRBV18, with no clear D. The CDR3 runs to 13 residues. Germline V CDR1 and CDR2: KGHSH, LQKENI. The ends were cut back, 2 bases at V and 2 bases at J, with 6 bases in the middle.

This clonotype was seen a few times. The J gene is TRBJ2-1, the V gene TRBV28; D unresolved. Germline CDR1 reads MDHEN; CDR2 reads SYDVKM. V was shortened by 5 bases and J by 9 bases, with 8 bases between the two germline ends. The CDR3 is 11 amino acids. CDR3 protein: CASSLGIEQFF. In DNA form, the CDR3 reads TGTGCCAGCAGTCTTGGGATTGAGCAGTTCTTC.

At least ten counts were recorded for this clonotype. This sequence joins TRBV28 and TRBJ2-5; weak D call: TRBD1 (6 bases). CDR1 MDHEN and CDR2 SYDVKM come from the germline V gene. The CDR3 covers 12 residues. V was shortened by 6 bases and J by 5 bases, with 10 bases between the two germline ends. The CDR3 loop is CASRQGGETQYF. CDR3 coding DNA: TGTGCCAGCAGACAGGGCGGCGAGACCCAGTACTTC.

This clonotype has just a few counts. The CDR3 DNA reads as TGTGCCAGCAGTTTACTATTGTCTGGGGAGCTGTTTTTT. This codes for CASSLLLSGELFF. The chain has TRBV7-9 and TRBJ2-2; no clear D gene. V shed 6 bases and J shed 8 bases, with 13 bases lying between them. CDR1 and CDR2 from the germline V gene are SEHNR and FQNEAQ (reference sequence). The CDR3 covers 13 residues.